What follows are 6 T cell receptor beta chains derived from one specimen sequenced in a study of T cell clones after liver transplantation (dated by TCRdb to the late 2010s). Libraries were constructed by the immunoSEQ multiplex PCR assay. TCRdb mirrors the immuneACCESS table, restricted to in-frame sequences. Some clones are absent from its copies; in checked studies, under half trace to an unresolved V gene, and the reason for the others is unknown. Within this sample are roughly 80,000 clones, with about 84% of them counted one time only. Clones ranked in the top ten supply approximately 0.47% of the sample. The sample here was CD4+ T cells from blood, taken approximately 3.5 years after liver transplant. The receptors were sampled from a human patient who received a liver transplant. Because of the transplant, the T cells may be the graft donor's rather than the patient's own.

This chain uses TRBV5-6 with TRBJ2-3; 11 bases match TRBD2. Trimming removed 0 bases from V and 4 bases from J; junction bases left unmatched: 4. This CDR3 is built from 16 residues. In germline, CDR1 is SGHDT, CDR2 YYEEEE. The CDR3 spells CASSLELAGVADTQYF. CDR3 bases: TGTGCCAGCAGCTTGGAACTAGCGGGAGTGGCAGATACGCAGTATTTT.

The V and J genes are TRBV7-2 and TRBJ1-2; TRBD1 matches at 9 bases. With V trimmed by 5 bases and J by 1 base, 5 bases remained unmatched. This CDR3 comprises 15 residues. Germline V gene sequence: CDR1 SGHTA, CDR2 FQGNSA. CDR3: CASSPWTGDNYGYTF. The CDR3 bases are TGTGCCAGCAGCCCTTGGACAGGGGATAACTATGGCTACACCTTC.

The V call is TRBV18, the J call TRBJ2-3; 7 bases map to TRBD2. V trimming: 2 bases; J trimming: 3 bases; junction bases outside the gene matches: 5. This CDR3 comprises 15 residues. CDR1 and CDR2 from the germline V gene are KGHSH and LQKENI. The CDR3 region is CASSPWEGSTDTQYF. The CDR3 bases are TGTGCCAGCTCACCATGGGAGGGTTCAACAGATACGCAGTATTTT.

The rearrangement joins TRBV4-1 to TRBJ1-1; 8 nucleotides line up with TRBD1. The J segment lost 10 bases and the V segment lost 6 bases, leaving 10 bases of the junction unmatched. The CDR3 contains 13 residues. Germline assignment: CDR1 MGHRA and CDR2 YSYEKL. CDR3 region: CASRAGTGLTAFF. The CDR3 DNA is TGCGCCAGCAGGGCCGGGACAGGCCTTACAGCTTTCTTT.

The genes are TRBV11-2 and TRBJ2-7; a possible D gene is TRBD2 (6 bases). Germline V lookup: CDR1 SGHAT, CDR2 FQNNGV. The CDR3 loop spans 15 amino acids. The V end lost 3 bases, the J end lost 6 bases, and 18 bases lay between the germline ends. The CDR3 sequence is CASSLVTNAGGEQYF. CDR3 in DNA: TGTGCCAGCAGCTTGGTCACCAATGCCGGGGGCGAGCAGTACTTC.

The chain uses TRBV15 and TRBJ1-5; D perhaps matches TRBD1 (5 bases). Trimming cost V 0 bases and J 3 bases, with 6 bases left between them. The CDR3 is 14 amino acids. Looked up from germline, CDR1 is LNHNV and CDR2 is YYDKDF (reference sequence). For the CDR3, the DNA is TGTGCCACCAGCAGAGACAGGGACAATCAGCCCCAGCATTTT. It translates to CATSRDRDNQPQHF.